This T cell receptor (beta chain) was sequenced in a study of blood T cell repertoires in COVID-19. TCRdb keeps only in-frame clones here, not all; method: immunoSEQ multiplex PCR. The sample consists of some 490,000 clones, 80% to 90% of them appearing once. In its sample, this clone was seen once. The sequenced sample was PBMCs or T cells enriched from blood (not recorded which). This clonotype was obtained from a woman in her sixties or seventies who had recovered from COVID-19.

Here the CDR3 DNA reads TGTGCCATCAGTGTAGGTGGTACAGCAGGTCACCCCCTCCACTTT. Translated, it gives CAISVGGTAGHPLHF. The chain carries TRBV10-3 and TRBJ1-6; no firm D call. V lost 4 bases and J lost 13, with 20 bases in between. The CDR3 length is 15 residues. Germline V lookup: CDR1 ENHRY, CDR2 SYGVKD.